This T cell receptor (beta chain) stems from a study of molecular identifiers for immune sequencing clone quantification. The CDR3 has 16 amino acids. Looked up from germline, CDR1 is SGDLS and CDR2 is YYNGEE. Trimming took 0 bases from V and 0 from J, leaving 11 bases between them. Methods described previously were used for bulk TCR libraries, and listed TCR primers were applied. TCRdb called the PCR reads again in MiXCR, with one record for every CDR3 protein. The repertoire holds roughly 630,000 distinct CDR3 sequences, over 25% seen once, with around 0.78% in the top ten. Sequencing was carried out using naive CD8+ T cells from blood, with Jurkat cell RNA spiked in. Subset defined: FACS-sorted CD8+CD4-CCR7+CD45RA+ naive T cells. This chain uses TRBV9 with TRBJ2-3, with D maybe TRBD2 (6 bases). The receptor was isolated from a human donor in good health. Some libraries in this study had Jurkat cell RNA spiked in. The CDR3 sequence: CASSVEAGDSTDTQYF. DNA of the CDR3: TGTGCCAGCAGCGTAGAAGCGGGCGATAGCACAGATACGCAGTATTTT.